This T cell receptor (beta chain) originates from a study of T cell repertoires and HLA-DP antigens. This clone occurred once. The antigen remains undetermined. Purity of the untouched CD4+ T cells was approximately 98%. Data came from immunoSEQ multiplex PCR; TCRdb stores just in-frame clones and leaves some out. The repertoire has about 110,000 clones, about 91% of them found once; the top ten carry about 0.27%. The CDR3 has 14 amino acids. The germline V gene has CDR1 LNHDA and CDR2 SQIVND (reference sequence). The V end lost 9 bases, the J end lost 2 bases, and 16 bases lay between the germline ends.

The sample was CD4+ T cells from PBMCs. The clonotype comes from a woman aged 18-30 years in good health and CMV-seronegative. The chain is built from TRBV19 and TRBJ1-2; D gene unclear. CDR3 in DNA: TGTGCCAGCAAAGGGCAGGTTCAAAACTATGGCTACACCTTC. This gives the protein CASKGQVQNYGYTF.